The rows below give T cell receptor beta chains drawn from one sample of a study of T cell clonotyping in hematopoietic cell transplantation. Assay used: immunoSEQ multiplex PCR; TCRdb lists only in-frame clones, some missing. The sample lists under 14,000 clones, 75% to 90% occurring once. This specimen consisted of PBMCs, obtained 180 days after allogeneic stem cell transplant. The receptors originated from a male patient between 60 and 69 years old who had an allogeneic stem cell transplant from an unrelated donor, so the T cells may come from the graft donor. Some clones in this sample may be carry-over from other donors' samples. The CDR3 runs from the conserved cysteine through the conserved F or W. The order of the fields is J gene, D gene, V gene, CDR3 DNA, CDR3 protein. D genes are given only for firm matches.

J gene: TRBJ2-5; D gene: NA; V gene: TRBV5-6; CDR3 DNA: TGTGCCAGCAGCCCACCCCCCCACGAGACCCAGTACTTC; CDR3 protein: CASSPPPHETQYF
J gene: TRBJ1-2; D gene: TRBD1; V gene: TRBV13; CDR3 DNA: TGTGCCAGCAGCCAGGGACAGTACTATGGCTACACCTTC; CDR3 protein: CASSQGQYYGYTF